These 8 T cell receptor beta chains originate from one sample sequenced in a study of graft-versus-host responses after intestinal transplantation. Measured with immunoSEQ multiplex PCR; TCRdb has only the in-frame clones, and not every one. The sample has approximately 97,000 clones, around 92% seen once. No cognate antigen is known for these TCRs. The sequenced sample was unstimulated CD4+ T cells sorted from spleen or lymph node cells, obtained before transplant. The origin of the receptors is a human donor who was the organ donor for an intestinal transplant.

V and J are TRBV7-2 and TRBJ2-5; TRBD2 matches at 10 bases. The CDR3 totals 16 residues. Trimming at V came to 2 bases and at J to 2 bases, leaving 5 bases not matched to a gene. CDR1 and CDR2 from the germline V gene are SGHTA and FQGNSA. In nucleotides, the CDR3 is TGTGCCAGCAGCTTAATGGGACTAGCGCGGCAAGAGACCCAGTACTTC. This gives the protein CASSLMGLARQETQYF.

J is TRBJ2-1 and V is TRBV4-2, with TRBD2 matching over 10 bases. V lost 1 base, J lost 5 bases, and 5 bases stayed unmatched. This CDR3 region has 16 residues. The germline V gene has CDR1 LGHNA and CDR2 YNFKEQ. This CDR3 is CASSQVLAGENNEQFF. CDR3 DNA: TGTGCCAGCAGCCAAGTCCTAGCGGGGGAGAACAATGAGCAGTTCTTC.

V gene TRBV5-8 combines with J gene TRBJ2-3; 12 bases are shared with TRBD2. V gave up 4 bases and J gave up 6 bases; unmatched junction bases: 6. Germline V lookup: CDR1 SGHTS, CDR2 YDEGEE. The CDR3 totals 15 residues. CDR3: CASSGRLAGVDTQYF. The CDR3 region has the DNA TGTGCCAGCAGCGGGAGACTAGCGGGGGTGGATACGCAGTATTTT. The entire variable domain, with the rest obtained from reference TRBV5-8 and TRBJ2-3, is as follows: EAGVTQSPTHLIKTRGQQATLRCSPISGHTSVYWYQQALGLGLQFLLWYDEGEERNRGNFPPRFSGRQFPNYSSELNVNALELEDSALYLCASSGRLAGVDTQYFGPGTRLTVL.

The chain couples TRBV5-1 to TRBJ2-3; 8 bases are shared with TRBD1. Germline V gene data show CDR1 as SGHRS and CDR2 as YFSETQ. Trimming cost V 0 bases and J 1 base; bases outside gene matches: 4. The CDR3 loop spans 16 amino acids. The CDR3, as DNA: TGCGCCAGCAGCTTGGCGTCGGACAGGGGCACAGATACGCAGTATTTT. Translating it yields CASSLASDRGTDTQYF.

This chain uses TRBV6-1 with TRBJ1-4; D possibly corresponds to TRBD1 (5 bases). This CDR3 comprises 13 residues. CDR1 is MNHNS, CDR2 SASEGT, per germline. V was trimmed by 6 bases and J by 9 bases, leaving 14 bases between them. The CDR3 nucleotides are TGTGCCAGCAGGAGTCAGGACACGAAAAAACTGTTTTTT. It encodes CASRSQDTKKLFF.

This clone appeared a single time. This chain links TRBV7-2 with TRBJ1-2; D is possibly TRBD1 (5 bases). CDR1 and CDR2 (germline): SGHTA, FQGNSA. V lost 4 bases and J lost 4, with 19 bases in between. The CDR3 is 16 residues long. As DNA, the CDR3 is TGTGCCAGCAGCTCCTGGGGGGGTGAGCCAATCTATGGCTACACCTTC. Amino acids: CASSSWGGEPIYGYTF. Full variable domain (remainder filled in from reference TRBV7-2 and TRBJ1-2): GAGVSQSPSNKVTEKGKDVELRCDPISGHTALYWYRQSLGQGLEFLIYFQGNSAPDKSGLPSDRFSAERTGGSVSTLTIQRTQQEDSAVYLCASSSWGGEPIYGYTFGSGTRLTVV.

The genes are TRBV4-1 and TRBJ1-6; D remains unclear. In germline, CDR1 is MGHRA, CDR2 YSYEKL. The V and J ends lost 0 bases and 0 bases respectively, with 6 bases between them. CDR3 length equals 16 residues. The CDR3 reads CASSQEASSYNSPLHF. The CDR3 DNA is TGCGCCAGCAGCCAAGAAGCGAGCTCCTATAATTCACCCCTCCACTTT.

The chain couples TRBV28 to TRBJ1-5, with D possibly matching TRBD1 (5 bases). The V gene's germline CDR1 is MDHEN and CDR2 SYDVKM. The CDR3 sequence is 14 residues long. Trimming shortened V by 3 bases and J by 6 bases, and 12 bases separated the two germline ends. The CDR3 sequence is CASSLEGFFQPQHF. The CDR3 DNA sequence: TGTGCCAGCAGTTTGGAGGGGTTTTTTCAGCCCCAGCATTTT.